Below, one T cell receptor beta chain is given with its context. Total RNA extracted from each sample amounted to at least 6 micrograms. This sample was taken from a study of blood T cells in healthy people across ages. The second PCR ran roughly 6 to 11 cycles with a sample-barcoded 5' primer and J-beta primers. In TCRdb, the 5' RACE reads were re-called with MiXCR into one record per CDR3 protein. The sample includes roughly 830,000 distinct CDR3 sequences, approximately 65% seen only once; the top ten take about a quarter. The germline V and J ends were trimmed by 0 bases and 3 bases, with 17 bases remaining between them. CDR1 is LNHNV and CDR2 is YYDKDF in the germline V gene (reference sequence). CDR3 length: 17 amino acids.

The TCR was taken from a man aged 25-45 years in good health. The chain uses TRBV15 and TRBJ1-2; no definite D call. Sequenced material: blood. Here the CDR3 reads CATSREPRYTGHYGYTF. CDR3 nucleotide sequence: TGTGCCACCAGCAGAGAGCCCCGTTACACCGGGCACTATGGCTACACCTTC.